This TCR beta chain comes out of a study of blood T cell repertoires in COVID-19. Study context: COVID-19 samples collected from the United States, Italy and Spain covered acute and convalescent phases.

This CDR3 comprises 16 residues. Trimming at V came to 1 base and at J to 6 bases, leaving 8 bases not matched to a gene. Germline lookup yields CDR1 LGHNA and CDR2 YSLEER. Produced via immunoSEQ multiplex PCR; TCRdb's table is partial and in-frame only. In the table there are 130,000 to 150,000 clones, around nine tenths of which are singletons. The chain couples TRBV4-3 to TRBJ2-3, with TRBD2 matching over 9 bases. This sequence originates from a woman in her thirties or forties with acute or convalescent COVID-19. Sample: peripheral blood. CDR3 nucleotides: TGCGCCAGCAGCCAAGGACTCGCGGGGGGGATGGATACGCAGTATTTT. Amino acid sequence: CASSQGLAGGMDTQYF.